The clone carrying this T cell receptor beta chain was detected only a few times. Its antigen remains unidentified. The data were obtained in a study of CD8 T cells in ankylosing spondylitis. Study findings and constraints: A motif in TCR beta, a set of fewer than ten highly homologous variants, appeared characteristic of ankylosing spondylitis blood. Some motif variants had been reported before (in reactive arthritis synovial fluid and blood). In peripheral blood, disease-linked CD8+ clones occurred at relatively low frequencies.

Generation of TCR beta libraries employed quantitative 5'-RACE incorporating molecular barcodes. TCRdb reprocessed the 5' RACE reads via MiXCR and lists one record per CDR3 protein. Here the sample spans approximately 290,000 distinct CDR3 sequences, around 20% being singletons. This clonotype was sampled from a female donor with ankylosing spondylitis or in good health (not recorded which). Sequencing was performed on blood, either unsorted or a sorted T cell fraction (not recorded which).

CDR3 DNA: TGTGCCAGCAGTCGAAGTCGAGAATCACCCCTCCACTTT. The encoded protein is CASSRSRESPLHF. V gene TRBV12-3 or TRBV12-4 combines with J gene TRBJ1-6; D gene ambiguous. This CDR3 has 13 amino acids. V lost 5 bases and J 10 bases, leaving 12 bases between the germline ends.